This TCR beta chain is from a study of cytotoxic CD8 clonotypes in ibrutinib-treated CLL. In the study overall: Timing of response sample collection was a median roughly 11 months after treatment start, with a range of 6 to 36. Study-level points and caveats: Clonality increased at ibrutinib response and stayed stable in sustained remission. At progression, however, it fell back toward baseline.

Profiling relied on immunoSEQ multiplex PCR, and the TCRdb table lists in-frame clones only, not all of them. This table has 150,000 or so clones, 75% to 85% appearing once. Note on this clone: What it binds is unknown.

The TCR sequence derives from a human donor with chronic lymphocytic leukemia. Material: PBMCs, obtained after 36 months of ibrutinib treatment.

The CDR3 spells CASSPAAGANTGELFF. The CDR3, as DNA: TGTGCCAGCAGCCCGGCGGCAGGGGCGAACACCGGGGAGCTGTTTTTT. The chain uses TRBV4-2 and TRBJ2-2; perhaps TRBD1 as D (6 bases). Germline CDR1 and CDR2: LGHNA and YNFKEQ. The ends were cut back, 4 bases at V and 0 bases at J, with 12 bases in the middle. The CDR3 is 16 amino acids.